These 15 T cell receptor beta chains came from one sample sequenced in a study of cytomegalovirus exposure and HLA in healthy donors. The PCR made use of 60 Vbeta and 13 Jbeta primers. The data were produced by immunoSEQ multiplex PCR, yet TCRdb's version contains in-frame clones alone and is incomplete. The table lists about 160,000 clones, 70% to 80% of them singletons. What was sequenced was PBMCs. The source of these receptors is a man aged 50 to 59 in good health and CMV-seropositive.

Of note for this clone: The sample carries other DNA sequences with the same CDR3. The chain employs TRBV9 and TRBJ1-1; tentative D call: TRBD1 (5 bases). The CDR3 sequence is 14 residues long. CDR1 and CDR2 (germline): SGDLS, YYNGEE. V was trimmed by 0 bases and J by 0 bases, leaving 6 bases between them. CDR3 sequence reads: CASSVGQMNTEAFF. Written as DNA, the CDR3 is TGTGCCAGCAGCGTAGGACAGATGAACACTGAAGCTTTCTTT. Variable domain in full (rest from reference TRBV9 and TRBJ1-1): DSGVTQTPKHLITATGQRVTLRCSPRSGDLSVYWYQQSLDQGLQFLIQYYNGEERAKGNILERFSAQQFPDLHSELNLSSLELGDSALYFCASSVGQMNTEAFFGQGTRLTVV.

In nucleotides, the CDR3 is TGTGCCAGCAGCCCCCCTAGCGGACTTCAAGAGACCCAGTACTTC. It encodes CASSPPSGLQETQYF. V gene TRBV5-4 combines with J gene TRBJ2-5; 7 bases are a match to TRBD2. With 4 bases clipped from V and 2 bases from J, the junction kept 8 bases outside the gene matches. The germline CDR1 and CDR2 sequences are SGHNT and YYREEE (reference sequence). There are 15 residues in the CDR3.

The chain combines TRBV27 with TRBJ1-2, with TRBD1 as a possible D gene (6 bases). V was trimmed by 3 bases and J by 0 bases, leaving 14 bases between them. Germline CDR1 is MNHEY and CDR2 is SMNVEV (reference sequence). The CDR3 runs to 16 residues. The CDR3 here is CASSFRGQRANYGYTF. The CDR3 nucleotides are TGTGCCAGCAGTTTCCGCGGACAGAGAGCTAACTATGGCTACACCTTC.

The V call is TRBV19, the J call TRBJ2-2, with 7 bases identical to TRBD1. Germline CDR1 is LNHDA and CDR2 is SQIVND (reference sequence). J gave up 2 bases and V 1 base, and 1 base lay outside the gene matches. The CDR3 covers 15 residues. For the CDR3, the DNA is TGTGCCAGTAGTATAGGGGACAGAAACACCGGGGAGCTGTTTTTT. Translating it yields CASSIGDRNTGELFF.

This clone was seen only once. The V and J genes are TRBV29-1 and TRBJ1-1; D possibly corresponds to TRBD1 (5 bases). This CDR3 comprises 15 residues. V lost 2 bases and J lost 2, with 15 bases in between. The V gene's germline CDR1 is SQVTM and CDR2 ANQGSEA. CDR3 sequence: CSVEFFGGLNTEAFF. In DNA form, the CDR3 reads TGCAGCGTTGAATTCTTCGGGGGGTTAAACACTGAAGCTTTCTTT.

This clone was seen a handful of times. This chain connects TRBV28 to TRBJ1-6; 7 bases are a match to TRBD1. Germline values: CDR1 MDHEN, CDR2 SYDVKM. After removal of 6 bases from V and 9 bases from J, the junction contained 14 bases not matched to a gene. CDR3 size: 16 residues. CDR3 sequence (DNA): TGTGCCAGCAGGGCTAACAGGGGTCCGTTTTTTTCACCCCTCCACTTT. Protein product: CASRANRGPFFSPLHF.

This clone was seen only a few times. V usage is TRBV5-5 and J usage is TRBJ1-4; the match to TRBD1 covers 11 bases. The CDR3 runs to 18 residues. CDR1 is SGHKS, CDR2 YYEKEE, per germline (reference sequence). The J segment lost 0 bases and the V segment lost 3 bases, leaving 7 bases of the junction unmatched. The CDR3 sequence is CASSSGQGASTTNEKLFF. CDR3 nucleotides: TGTGCCAGCAGCTCCGGACAGGGGGCCAGTACAACTAATGAAAAACTGTTTTTT.

The gene calls are TRBV25-1 and TRBJ2-7; 7 positions agree with TRBD1. The CDR3 has 15 amino acids. The J segment lost 1 base and the V segment lost 4 bases, leaving 7 bases of the junction unmatched. Germline lookup yields CDR1 MGHDK and CDR2 SYGVNS. This chain's CDR3 is CASSAVQGRSYEQYF. CDR3 DNA: TGTGCCAGCAGTGCTGTACAGGGGCGATCCTACGAGCAGTACTTC.

The chain combines TRBV7-2 with TRBJ2-2; D is possibly TRBD1 (5 bases). Germline assignment: CDR1 SGHTA and CDR2 FQGNSA. The CDR3 loop spans 16 amino acids. V was cut by 7 bases and J by 3 bases, with 18 bases left in between. In DNA form, the CDR3 reads TGTGCCAGCATCCTAGGTGGGCCAGGGTACACCGGGGAGCTGTTTTTT. The encoded protein is CASILGGPGYTGELFF.

The chain has TRBV7-8 and TRBJ1-6; no definite D call. CDR1 is SGHVS, CDR2 FQNEAQ, per germline. Trimming cost V 2 bases and J 8 bases, with 10 bases left between them. The CDR3 has 14 amino acids. The CDR3 sequence: CASSLRTGYSPLHF. The CDR3 coding sequence is TGTGCCAGCAGCTTAAGGACGGGGTATTCACCCCTCCACTTT. Combining the CDR3 with reference TRBV7-8 and TRBJ1-6 gives the whole variable domain GAGVSQSPRYKVAKRGQDVALRCDPISGHVSLFWYQQALGQGPEFLTYFQNEAQLDKSGLPSDRFFAERPEGSVSTLKIQRTQQEDSAVYLCASSLRTGYSPLHFGNGTRLTVT.

This rearrangement joins TRBV29-1 to TRBJ2-7, with 10 bases identical to TRBD1. The CDR3 extends over 13 amino acids. Losses at the gene ends were 5 bases for V and 3 bases for J; bases not matched to a gene: 4. Germline V CDR1 and CDR2: SQVTM, ANQGSEA. The CDR3 spells CSVRDRGLYEQYF. The CDR3 nucleotides are TGCAGCGTTCGTGACAGGGGGCTCTACGAGCAGTACTTC.

The V and J genes are TRBV7-9 and TRBJ1-2; D not resolved. With 5 bases removed from V and 4 bases from J, the gap between germline ends came to 8 bases. The CDR3 extends over 12 amino acids. In germline, CDR1 is SEHNR, CDR2 FQNEAQ (reference sequence). Here the CDR3 DNA reads TGTGCCAGCAGCCCCTCTAGCTATGGCTACACCTTC. Its translation: CASSPSSYGYTF.

The chain carries TRBV18 and TRBJ2-7; TRBD1 matches 7 bases. V dropped 2 bases and J dropped 2; count of bases not matched to a gene: 6. Germline CDR1 and CDR2: KGHSH and LQKENI. The length of the CDR3 is 15 residues. The CDR3 loop is CASSPSGTATYEQYF. The CDR3 DNA sequence: TGTGCCAGCTCACCATCGGGGACAGCAACCTACGAGCAGTACTTC. The full variable domain, in which reference TRBV18 and TRBJ2-7 provide the parts outside the CDR3, is NAGVMQNPRHLVRRRGQEARLRCSPMKGHSHVYWYRQLPEEGLKFMVYLQKENIIDESGMPKERFSAEFPKEGPSILRIQQVVRGDSAAYFCASSPSGTATYEQYFGPGTRLTVT.

The V and J genes are TRBV5-1 and TRBJ2-7; the match to TRBD2 covers 7 bases. Germline V CDR1 and CDR2: SGHRS, YFSETQ. The CDR3 length is 16 residues. The J segment lost 6 bases and the V segment lost 6 bases, leaving 18 bases of the junction unmatched. The CDR3 DNA is TGCGCCAGCACTGAAACTCCGGGACTACGATCGGCCGAGCAGTACTTC. Amino acid sequence: CASTETPGLRSAEQYF.

The CDR3 is CASSSHDLNSYEQYF. For the CDR3, the DNA is TGCGCCAGCAGTTCACATGACTTGAACTCCTACGAGCAGTACTTC. The gene calls are TRBV10-2 and TRBJ2-7; D gene unclear. The CDR3 extends over 15 amino acids. V dropped 5 bases and J dropped 0 bases, with 14 bases sitting between them. The germline V gene has CDR1 WSHSY and CDR2 SAAADI.